These 23 T cell receptor beta chains came from one sample sequenced in a study of blood T cells in healthy people across ages. Primed by a sample-barcoded 5' primer and a J-beta primer mix, a second PCR proceeded for about 7 to 12 cycles. TCRdb processed the 5' RACE reads anew with MiXCR; each CDR3 protein has one entry. The sample contains about 640,000 distinct CDR3 sequences, about 30% of which appear only once. Source material: blood. The receptors originated from a woman of 80 years or more in good health.

This clonotype was recorded a few times. The chain carries TRBV6-1 and TRBJ1-3; possible D gene TRBD1, 5 bases. This CDR3 comprises 15 residues. Trimming shortened V by 4 bases and J by 0 bases, and 10 bases separated the two germline ends. Germline lookup yields CDR1 MNHNS and CDR2 SASEGT. CDR3 nucleotide sequence: TGTGCCAGCAGTGGCGGGGCGAGCTCTGGAAACACCATATATTTT. Translation gives CASSGGASSGNTIYF.

The sample holds one count of this clonotype. The chain links TRBV7-2 to TRBJ2-1; 9 bases are shared with TRBD2. Germline V gene data show CDR1 as SGHTA and CDR2 as FQGNSA. After removal of 0 bases from V and 7 bases from J, the junction contained 7 bases not matched to a gene. The CDR3 runs to 16 residues. The CDR3 nucleotides are TGTGCCAGCAGCTTAGCGTCGCGGGGGGGCCAGAATGAGCAGTTCTTC. Amino acids: CASSLASRGGQNEQFF. Based on the CDR3 plus reference TRBV7-2 and TRBJ2-1, the full variable domain is GAGVSQSPSNKVTEKGKDVELRCDPISGHTALYWYRQSLGQGLEFLIYFQGNSAPDKSGLPSDRFSAERTGGSVSTLTIQRTQQEDSAVYLCASSLASRGGQNEQFFGPGTRLTVL.

Comments on this clonotype: A much larger clone differs by one base, so this may be a read error. The chain's CDR3 is CASSAARQGVYNEQFF. The DNA for the CDR3 is TGTGCCAGCAGTGCCGCCCGGCAGGGGGTTTACAATGAGCAGTTCTTC. The rearrangement joins TRBV25-1 to TRBJ2-1; 7 positions agree with TRBD1. This CDR3 is 16 amino acids long. J lost 4 bases, V lost 4 bases, and 10 bases had no gene match. The V gene's germline CDR1 is MGHDK and CDR2 SYGVNS.

This clonotype was seen many times. The chain is built from TRBV6-6 and TRBJ2-1; no reliable D call. V lost 6 bases and J lost 4, with 7 bases in between. CDR3 length: 12 residues. Germline V gene data show CDR1 as MNHNY and CDR2 as SVGAGI (reference sequence). The CDR3 DNA follows: TGTGCCAGCAGCCGAGTTTACAATGAGCAGTTCTTC. Translating it yields CASSRVYNEQFF.

Turning to this clonotype: At one end the junction does not follow the germline gene, possibly because of a read error. This sequence joins TRBV11-3 and TRBJ2-5; 10 nucleotides align to TRBD2. This CDR3 is 16 amino acids long. Germline values: CDR1 SGHNT, CDR2 YENEEA. CDR3 in amino acids: CACSLRSGGAGETQYF. CDR3 coding DNA: TGTGCCTGCAGCTTACGCAGCGGGGGGGCCGGTGAGACCCAGTACTTC.

This clonotype has a count of ten or more. The V and J genes are TRBV9 and TRBJ2-7, with D perhaps matching TRBD1 (6 bases). This CDR3 has 15 amino acids. V was trimmed by 3 bases and J by 7 bases, leaving 20 bases between them. The germline CDR1 and CDR2 sequences are SGDLS and YYNGEE. CDR3 region: CASSGDGTRVEEQYF. CDR3 coding DNA: TGTGCCAGCAGCGGAGACGGGACACGGGTTGAGGAGCAGTACTTC.

The chain carries TRBV11-2 and TRBJ2-1; 9 nucleotides match TRBD2. The V gene end was trimmed by 11 bases and the J gene end by 0 bases; junction bases not matched to a gene: 11. The CDR3 consists of 16 residues. Germline values: CDR1 SGHAT, CDR2 FQNNGV. Written as DNA, the CDR3 is TGTGCCGGCGGCTCTGGAGCGGGGGGCTCCTACAATGAGCAGTTCTTC. Protein product: CAGGSGAGGSYNEQFF. Based on the CDR3 plus reference TRBV11-2 and TRBJ2-1, the full variable domain is EAGVAQSPRYKIIEKRQSVAFWCNPISGHATLYWYQQILGQGPKLLIQFQNNGVVDDSQLPKDRFSAERLKGVDSTLKIQPAKLEDSAVYLCAGGSGAGGSYNEQFFGPGTRLTVL.

The chain uses TRBV6-5 and TRBJ2-7, with TRBD1 identical over 7 bases. The last part of the DNA fits TRBJ2-5 better; the J call may be wrong. CDR3 length: 16 residues. In germline, CDR1 is MNHEY, CDR2 SVGAGI. CDR3 protein: CASSYTGTDVGETQYF. CDR3 bases: TGTGCCAGCAGTTACACCGGGACAGATGTGGGAGAGACCCAGTACTTC.

This clonotype has only a few counts. The gene calls are TRBV30 and TRBJ1-5; no definite D call. Trimming stripped 1 base from V and 0 bases from J, with 13 bases between. Germline V gene lookup returns CDR1 GTSNPN and CDR2 SVGIG (reference sequence). This CDR3 is built from 16 residues. CDR3 protein: CAWSGRAGYSNQPQHF. CDR3 nucleotide sequence: TGTGCCTGGAGTGGAAGAGCAGGCTATAGCAATCAGCCCCAGCATTTT.

This clonotype appeared many times. The chain employs TRBV3-1 and TRBJ2-7; TRBD2 matches 8 bases. V lost 7 bases to trimming and J lost 7 bases; unmatched junction nucleotides: 9. Germline V gene lookup returns CDR1 LGHDT and CDR2 YNNKEL (reference sequence). The CDR3 contains 13 residues. CDR3: CASTSLRGGEQYF. CDR3 DNA sequence: TGTGCCAGCACTTCCTTACGCGGGGGGGAGCAGTACTTC.

This clonotype was seen at least ten times. The chain is built from TRBV20-1 and TRBJ2-1; the match to TRBD1 covers 8 bases. The length of the CDR3 is 17 residues. Germline V lookup: CDR1 DFQATT, CDR2 SNEGSKA (reference sequence). Trimming cost V 2 bases and J 4 bases; bases outside gene matches: 13. CDR3: CSARRRAGGRTYNEQFF. The DNA of the CDR3 is TGCAGTGCTAGACGCAGGGCAGGGGGCCGCACGTACAATGAGCAGTTCTTC.

A word on this clonotype: This clone may be a read error of a much larger clone one base away. The final CDR3 position lacks the conserved phenylalanine or tryptophan, pointing to a likely read error. The chain recombines TRBV6-5 with TRBJ2-3; 9 nucleotides match TRBD1. The CDR3 covers 16 residues. CDR1 is MNHEY and CDR2 is SVGAGI in the germline V gene. Trimming removed 6 bases from V and 1 base from J; junction bases left unmatched: 8. The CDR3 DNA follows: TGTGCCAGCAGCCACCGGACAGGGGCGGGCACAGATACGCAGTATTTG. Translation gives CASSHRTGAGTDTQYL.

At least ten counts were recorded for this clonotype. The rearrangement uses TRBV3-1 and TRBJ1-2; 9 nucleotides line up with TRBD1. This CDR3 spans 17 amino acids. Per germline, CDR1 LGHDT and CDR2 YNNKEL (reference sequence). V was clipped by 5 bases and J by 5 bases; unmatched bases: 15. The CDR3 nucleotides are TGTGCCAGCAGCTCTCCGGGACAGGGCATTTTGAGTTATGGCTACACCTTC. Its translation: CASSSPGQGILSYGYTF.

There are a few counts of this clonotype. The germline gene is not matched at one end of the junction; a read error may be the cause. This chain uses TRBV6-5 with TRBJ2-3; D call uncertain. From germline, CDR1 is MNHEY and CDR2 SVGAGI. The CDR3 consists of 12 residues. This CDR3 is CAGSDTTDTQYF. The CDR3, as DNA: TGTGCCGGCAGCGATACAACAGATACGCAGTATTTT.

With respect to this clonotype: A much larger clone lies a single base off, so this may be a read error. The chain combines TRBV9 with TRBJ1-5; TRBD1 might be the D (5 bases). The germline V gene has CDR1 SGDLS and CDR2 YYNGEE. There are 15 residues in the CDR3. The CDR3 DNA reads as TGTGCCAGCAGCGTAGAGGCAGGGTTAAATCAGCCCCGGCATTTT. As protein: CASSVEAGLNQPRHF.

The CDR3 coding sequence is TGTGCCAGCCGGGAAGGGGAGGCTGAAGCTTTCTTT. Translated, it gives CASREGEAEAFF. The J gene is TRBJ1-1, the V gene TRBV6-1, with a tentative D call TRBD1 (5 bases). V was shortened by 8 bases and J by 6 bases, with 13 bases between the two germline ends. The CDR3 has 12 amino acids. Germline V CDR1 and CDR2: MNHNS, SASEGT.

This clonotype was detected many times. The chain recombines TRBV27 with TRBJ1-2, with 9 bases that match TRBD1. Trimming cost V 2 bases and J 2 bases; bases outside gene matches: 3. The CDR3 totals 15 residues. The germline V gene has CDR1 MNHEY and CDR2 SMNVEV (reference sequence). This chain's CDR3 is CASSLSGTGNYGYTF. As DNA, the CDR3 is TGTGCCAGCAGTTTAAGTGGGACAGGGAACTATGGCTACACCTTC.

In this sample, this clonotype turned up many times. The CDR3 sequence is CASSEVRLAARSEQFF. CDR3 DNA sequence: TGTGCCAGCAGTGAGGTCCGACTAGCGGCCCGCAGTGAGCAGTTCTTC. V gene TRBV6-1 combines with J gene TRBJ2-1, with TRBD2 identical over 9 bases. Trimming at V came to 3 bases and at J to 9 bases, leaving 12 bases not matched to a gene. The CDR3 totals 16 residues. CDR1 and CDR2 (germline): MNHNS, SASEGT.

V gene TRBV20-1 combines with J gene TRBJ2-1; 11 bases are shared with TRBD2. The CDR3 spans 13 residues. Germline V gene data show CDR1 as DFQATT and CDR2 as SNEGSKA (reference sequence). V was pared by 6 bases and J by 13 bases, with 11 bases of the junction left unmatched. Here the CDR3 DNA reads TGCAGTGCCACCACTAGCGGGGGAGAGACCCAGTTCTTC. As protein: CSATTSGGETQFF.

This clonotype was seen at least ten times. This chain connects TRBV28 to TRBJ2-6, with a possible D match to TRBD1 (6 bases). This CDR3 region has 15 residues. CDR1 MDHEN and CDR2 SYDVKM come from the germline V gene. Trimming cost V 6 bases and J 0 bases, with 9 bases left between them. For the CDR3, the DNA is TGTGCCAGCAGGGAACAGGGCTCTGGGGCCAACGTCCTGACTTTC. Amino acids: CASREQGSGANVLTF.

This clonotype was picked up a small number of times. The gene calls are TRBV27 and TRBJ1-2; D remains unclear. The length of the CDR3 is 15 residues. Between the trimmed V and J ends, which lost 3 bases and 0 bases, there was a span of 11 bases. In germline, CDR1 is MNHEY, CDR2 SMNVEV (reference sequence). CDR3 nucleotide sequence: TGTGCCAGCAGTTTGGTGGTCGGGGCTAACTATGGCTACACCTTC. It encodes CASSLVVGANYGYTF.

This clonotype was observed a few times. The CDR3 spells CASSYRVDTEAFF. CDR3 DNA: TGTGCCAGCAGTTACAGGGTTGACACTGAAGCTTTCTTT. The chain employs TRBV6-6 and TRBJ1-1, with D hard to call. V lost 2 bases and J 3 bases, leaving 7 bases between the germline ends. The CDR3 runs to 13 residues. Germline CDR1 is MNHNY and CDR2 is SVGAGI (reference sequence).

This clonotype showed up many times. The chain joins TRBV6-6 to TRBJ1-4, with no clear D. Germline values: CDR1 MNHNY, CDR2 SVGAGI (reference sequence). The CDR3 contains 13 residues. Trimming stripped 6 bases from V and 3 bases from J, with 8 bases between. The CDR3 sequence is CASSLISNEKLFF. DNA for the CDR3: TGTGCCAGCAGCCTCATTTCTAATGAAAAACTGTTTTTT.